This is a list of T cell receptor beta chains from one sample in a study of T cell changes during pregnancy in multiple sclerosis. Only in-frame clones appear in the TCRdb table, and some are missing; sequencing was by immunoSEQ multiplex PCR. This sample carries around 60,000 clones, 90% to 95% of them seen once, and the ten largest clones take roughly 0.35%. Source: CD4+ T cells from peripheral blood mononuclear cells, taken before pregnancy. Receptors originate from a female donor with multiple sclerosis, enrolled in a pregnancy study. CDR3s include the opening cysteine and the closing phenylalanine or tryptophan. A D gene is named only where the DNA matches it firmly. Clone sizes are given selectively: once, few, many, or a class where the clone is expanded.

clone_size j_call v_call d_call cdr3_nt cdr3_aa
NA TRBJ2-3 TRBV5-4 NA TGTGCCAGCAGCTTGGGTGGATGGGGCGGGGTCACTCAAGATACGCAGTATTTT CASSLGGWGGVTQDTQYF
NA TRBJ2-4 TRBV2 TRBD1 TGTGCCAGCAGCCGACAGGGATCCGGAAACATTCAGTACTTC CASSRQGSGNIQYF
NA TRBJ1-1 TRBV28 NA TGTGCCAGCAGTCACTTCGGCACTGAAGCTTTCTTT CASSHFGTEAFF
NA TRBJ1-6 TRBV6-1 TRBD1 TGTGCCAGCAGTACGGGACAGGGAAGTTCACCCCTCCACTTT CASSTGQGSSPLHF
NA TRBJ1-3 TRBV5-8 NA TGTGCCAGCAGCTTGATCATACACTCTGGAAACACCATATATTTT CASSLIIHSGNTIYF
NA TRBJ1-5 TRBV4-3 NA TGCGCCAGCAGCCAAGATTGGAGTCGGGAGGGACACTGGGTAGCCCAGCATTTT CASSQDWSREGHWVAQHF
NA TRBJ2-5 TRBV5-4 NA TGTGCCAGCAGCCAGGTAGGGAGTCGAGAGACCCAGTACTTC CASSQVGSRETQYF
NA TRBJ2-7 TRBV7-2 NA TGTGCCAGCAGCTTCGGCGGGAACTCCTACGAGCAGTACTTC CASSFGGNSYEQYF
few TRBJ1-1 TRBV12-5 NA TGTGCTAGTGGTTGGAACGGGGACACTGAAGCTTTCTTT CASGWNGDTEAFF
few TRBJ1-1 TRBV30 NA TGTGCCTGGACGTGGAACACTGAAGCTTTCTTT CAWTWNTEAFF
NA TRBJ2-3 TRBV7-6 TRBD2 TGTGCCAGCAGCTCCCCGCCCCGGCGGGAGGGCCGGCACACAGATACGCAGTATTTT CASSSPPRREGRHTDTQYF
NA TRBJ1-1 TRBV11-3 TRBD1 TGTGCCAGCAGCTTGCAGGGGCAGGGGGCGAGGACTGAAGCTTTCTTT CASSLQGQGARTEAFF
NA TRBJ1-2 TRBV5-5 NA TGTGCCAGCAGCGTTGACAGCCAGAACTATGGCTACACCTTC CASSVDSQNYGYTF
few TRBJ2-2 TRBV5-1 TRBD1 TGCGCCAGCAGCTTGGGGACAGGGGGCTGGACCGGGGAGCTGTTTTTT CASSLGTGGWTGELFF
NA TRBJ1-2 TRBV18 TRBD1 TGTGCCAGCTCACCACTGGGACAGGGTGTCACCTTC CASSPLGQGVTF
NA TRBJ2-1 TRBV4-3 TRBD2 TGCGCCAGCAGCCAAGAGGGGGGGAGGGCCGCGTACAATGAGCAGTTCTTC CASSQEGGRAAYNEQFF
NA TRBJ2-6 TRBV5-1 TRBD2 TGCGCCAGCAGCTCGGGGGGATCTTCTGGGGCCAACGTCCTGACTTTC CASSSGGSSGANVLTF
once TRBJ2-2 TRBV4-3 TRBD1 TGCGCCAGCAGCCAATTAATCCAGGGGGCGAACACCGGGGAGCTGTTTTTT CASSQLIQGANTGELFF
NA TRBJ1-2 TRBV7-6 TRBD1 TGTGCCAGCAGCAGCTGGGACAGGAACTATGGCTACACCTTC CASSSWDRNYGYTF
NA TRBJ2-3 TRBV6-5 TRBD2 TGTGCCAGCAGTTACGGACTAGCGGGCACAGATACGCAGTATTTT CASSYGLAGTDTQYF
NA TRBJ2-1 TRBV2 TRBD2 TGTGCCAGCAGTGTTGGGACTAGCAATGAGCAGTTCTTC CASSVGTSNEQFF
NA TRBJ2-5 TRBV5-4 TRBD2 TGTGCCAGCAGCTTCGGGACTAGCGGGAGGAGGGAGACCCAGTACTTC CASSFGTSGRRETQYF
NA TRBJ2-1 TRBV14 NA TGTGCCAGCAGCCAGTCGACAGGAAGCTCCTACAATGAGCAGTTCTTC CASSQSTGSSYNEQFF
NA TRBJ2-1 TRBV5-6 TRBD2 TGTGCCAGCAGCTTGCCTAGCGGGGCGAGTGACAATGAGCAGTTCTTC CASSLPSGASDNEQFF
NA TRBJ2-3 TRBV29-1 TRBD2 TGCAGCGTTGAAGGGCGCGGGAGTACAGATACGCAGTATTTT CSVEGRGSTDTQYF
NA TRBJ2-5 TRBV28 NA TGTGCCAGCAGCCACAGGCAAATAGGAGAGACCCAGTACTTC CASSHRQIGETQYF
NA TRBJ2-1 TRBV7-9 TRBD2 TGTACCCCGGGACTAGCGTTTTACAATGAGCAGTTCTTC CTPGLAFYNEQFF
NA TRBJ2-1 TRBV19 TRBD2 TGTGCCAGTAGTCTTCCTAGCGGAAGCTCCTACAATGAGCAGTTCTTC CASSLPSGSSYNEQFF
NA TRBJ2-3 TRBV29-1 NA TGCAGCGCTCGAGGGTCGGTAGTTAGCACAGATACGCAGTATTTT CSARGSVVSTDTQYF
NA TRBJ2-2 TRBV28 NA TGTGCCAGCAGTCCCGGGACAAACACCGGGGAGCTGTTTTTT CASSPGTNTGELFF
once TRBJ1-3 TRBV2 TRBD1 TGTGCCAGTTGGGGACAGGGCCCAGGGGGAAACACCATATATTTT CASWGQGPGGNTIYF
NA TRBJ2-5 TRBV19 NA TGTGCCAGTAGATCCGGACACAACCAAGAGACCCAGTACTTC CASRSGHNQETQYF
NA TRBJ2-7 TRBV7-6 TRBD2 TGTGCCAGCAGCTTAGGTAATAGCGGGAGTACGGGGGAGCAGTACTTC CASSLGNSGSTGEQYF
NA TRBJ2-2 TRBV4-2 TRBD2 TGTGCCAGCAGCCAAGATGGACTAGCGGTAGCCTCCGGGGAGCTGTTTTTT CASSQDGLAVASGELFF
NA TRBJ2-3 TRBV6-5 NA TGTGCCAGCAGTTCGGGGACAGATACGCAGTATTTT CASSSGTDTQYF
NA TRBJ2-7 TRBV9 TRBD2 TGTGCCAGCAGCGTCGGCGGGAGCTACGAGCAGTACTTC CASSVGGSYEQYF
NA TRBJ2-5 TRBV7-9 TRBD2 TGTGCCAGCACCTTGAGACGGGGACTAGCGGGAGGGCAAGAGACCCAGTACTTC CASTLRRGLAGGQETQYF
NA TRBJ2-4 TRBV7-9 TRBD2 TGTGCCAGCAGTCTTCTAGCGGGAGACGGGAACATTCAGTACTTC CASSLLAGDGNIQYF
NA TRBJ2-3 TRBV10-3 NA TGTGCCATCAGCTTAGGGGGGGGCACAGATACGCAGTATTTT CAISLGGGTDTQYF
NA TRBJ1-4 TRBV27 NA TGTGCCAGCAGCTCGAGGCCCCCAGCAAATTATGAAAAACTGTTTTTT CASSSRPPANYEKLFF
NA TRBJ2-3 TRBV29-1 TRBD2 TGCAGCATCCATAGCGGGAGAGGCACAGATACGCAGTATTTT CSIHSGRGTDTQYF